The present T cell receptor beta chain was sequenced within a study of shared clonotypes between healthy human individuals. Study-wide background: Each donor contributed plates that comprised three CD4 naive, three CD4 memory, two CD8 naive and one CD8 memory.

Clones were read by immunoSEQ multiplex PCR, and TCRdb kept only the in-frame ones, dropping some. The data contain 2 million to 3 million clones, approximately 93% of them seen just once; the ten biggest clones take up approximately 0.36%. This CDR3 comprises 13 residues. Per germline, CDR1 SGHVS and CDR2 FQNEAQ. Trimming shortened V by 5 bases and J by 4 bases, and 9 bases separated the two germline ends. The source of this sequence is a man between 18 and 29 years old in good health. Some clones in this sample may be carry-over from other donors' samples. The sequenced sample consisted of naive CD4+ T cells from PBMCs. Subset described: CD45RA+ positively selected. The gene calls are TRBV7-8 and TRBJ1-3; D uncertain. In nucleotides, the CDR3 is TGTGCCAGCAGCAGAATCGACGGAAACACCATATATTTT. It translates to CASSRIDGNTIYF. The whole variable domain, filled in from reference TRBV7-8 and TRBJ1-3, reads GAGVSQSPRYKVAKRGQDVALRCDPISGHVSLFWYQQALGQGPEFLTYFQNEAQLDKSGLPSDRFFAERPEGSVSTLKIQRTQQEDSAVYLCASSRIDGNTIYFGEGSWLTVV.